This T cell receptor (beta chain) was sequenced during a study of blood T cells in healthy people across ages (dated by TCRdb to between 2015 and 2017). About the study as a whole: In model experiments, template switching captured about one uniquely barcoded TCR beta cDNA molecule for every two T cells. Age-related changes in TCR beta repertoire diversity were measured in the study by deep sequencing normalized with unique cDNA molecular identifiers. Four age groups were formed from the donors: young (average about 17 years), middle-aged (around 41), aged (around 62) and long-lived (more than 75). For two donors (one aged 18 to 30 and one aged 80 or older), the study analyzed two additional independent replicas of 1 million unique cDNA reads from the same blood draw.

Trimmed from V: 4 bases; trimmed from J: 0 bases; junction bases lacking a gene match: 7. The CDR3 measures 17 amino acids from cysteine to phenylalanine. The only DNA kept is the CDR3, 51 bases in frame from the first base. The germline V gene sets CDR1 to SGHTA and CDR2 to FQGNSA. General study outcomes and caveats: Compared with the aged group, the long-lived group had more naive CD4+ T cells, fewer expanded clones and increased TCR diversity, suggesting age selection. Total diversity estimates from one million sequenced T cells were considered lower bounds and underestimates. Bulk unsorted PBMC profiling prevented conclusive comparison of naive and antigen-experienced compartments. The percentage of naive T cells measured by flow cytometry correlated strongly with observed TCR beta diversity. Because donor CMV infection status was unknown, age-related changes in expanded clonotypes were potentially confounded. Observed TCR beta diversity per million T cells fell roughly linearly with age, and a significant reduction was already apparent by age roughly 40.

As to this clonotype: The antigen it recognizes is unknown. One base away there is no much larger clone; base qualities are not given.

The library came from 5' RACE. The data were produced on an Illumina HiSeq 2500. A second PCR of about 7 to 12 cycles was run with a J-beta primer mix and a sample-barcoded 5' primer. A template-switch 5' adaptor carrying 12 random nucleotides introduced a unique molecular identifier onto each TCR beta cDNA molecule. Each sample yielded at least 2.5 million CDR3-containing paired-end reads. All of the RNA was converted into first-strand cDNA using the Mint cDNA synthesis kit, with a TRBC-specific oligonucleotide serving as the primer. After uracil-DNA glycosylase treatment, a first 18-cycle PCR used universal primers M1SS and BC2_uni_R on all cDNA. For the original study's pipeline: Each sample was normalized by randomly selecting 1 million high-quality reads, each carrying a distinct molecular identifier. Reads with shared molecular identifiers were discarded instead of being binned into consensus sequences. MiTCR, with a Q25 quality threshold and the strictest error-elimination algorithm, was used for CDR3 identification, clonotype clustering and error correction. A nonparametric unseen species model using Euler transformation provided a lower-bound estimate of total TCR beta diversity. In TCRdb, the public reads were trimmed at Q25 with fastp and aligned with MiXCR, with productive beta chains retained. Each CDR3 protein gets just one entry, which takes the most common genes and DNA from the rows behind it. The V and J calls follow TCRdb's processing rather than the paper's. Here the sample has around 700,000 distinct CDR3 sequences; more than 20% occur a single time. The ten most abundant clones make up more than 8% of the sample.

Donors were under 40 systemically healthy Caucasian individuals from Russia aged roughly 6 to 95 years. About 10 milliliters of peripheral blood were collected from each donor into EDTA-treated Vacutainer tubes. PBMCs were isolated by Ficoll-Paque density-gradient centrifugation, with at least 6.5 million obtained per sample. Total RNA, at least 5.5 micrograms per sample, was extracted from PBMCs with Trizol reagent. Naive CD45RAhigh/CD27high T cell percentages were measured by flow cytometry on a PBMC aliquot from every donor. The data were also submitted as part of a second study, on T cells of mothers and their children. The second study, in turn, reports: Nine systemically healthy Caucasian individuals served as donors, namely three mothers together with their six children. cDNA synthesis consumed the entire amount of extracted RNA, loaded at 1.5 ug RNA in each 15 ul reaction. In the second PCR, the M1S primer added sample barcodes and 2-4 random nucleotides. Over 9.5 million TCR beta CDR3 reads were obtained for each mother, and millions of reads were obtained for each child. In both related and unrelated pairs, thymic selection shapes the output of TCR recombination in a similar way, with inherited differences having only a minor effect. Normalized repertoire overlap in related mother-child pairs was always slightly higher than in unrelated mother-child pairs, but the difference was never significant. Persistent microchimeric T cell clones were not detected, at a sensitivity of 95 to 100 clones per million clonotypes. To look for features that set related mother-child pairs apart from unrelated individuals, the researchers ran deep NGS to compare the TCR beta repertoires of mothers and children. The mean age was about 37 +/- 4 years for the mothers and roughly 11 +/- 4 years for the children. After adapters were ligated using NEBNext reagents, the libraries underwent 100+100 nt paired-end sequencing on an Illumina HiSeq 2000. To prevent cross-contamination, the mother and child libraries were prepared one month apart and sequenced in separate runs. For each donor, between about 450,000 and 2,300,000 distinct TCR beta clonotypes were identified. Naive TCR beta clonotypes were estimated from low-frequency clonotypes matched to each donor's FACS-determined naive share, without sorting.

Recombination linked TRBV7-2 to TRBJ2-2, and 8 bases in between align with TRBD2. The clonotype originates from a boy younger than 18 in good health. Sequenced sample: blood. Here the CDR3 is given as CASSSGAGVANTGELFF. The nucleotides read TGTGCCAGCAGCTCTGGAGCGGGGGTCGCGAACACCGGGGAGCTGTTTTTT.